The clone carrying this T cell receptor beta chain was counted a few times. CDR3 length: 15 residues. Germline-derived CDR1 and CDR2 are MGHRA and YSYEKL. Unmatched junction bases numbered 7, after V lost 4 bases and J lost 2 bases. Each sample yielded at least 6 micrograms of PBMC total RNA. This sample stems from a study of blood T cells in healthy people across ages. Combining a sample-barcoded 5' primer with a J-beta primer mix, a second PCR ran for roughly 7 to 12 cycles. Each CDR3 protein gets one entry after TCRdb re-called the 5' RACE reads with MiXCR. The data show 1.4 million or so distinct CDR3 sequences, with 35% to 45% seen just once and 4% held by the top ten.

The chain has TRBV4-1 and TRBJ1-2; 7 nucleotides align to TRBD1. This clonotype originated in a young woman in good health. The sample comprised blood. CDR3 bases: TGCGCCAGCAGCCCACCCGACAGGGTCAACTATGGCTACACCTTC. Its translation is CASSPPDRVNYGYTF.